A selection of T cell receptor beta chains follows, all from one sample in a study of blood T cell repertoires in COVID-19. Assay: immunoSEQ multiplex PCR; the TCRdb copy retains only in-frame clones and omits some. The table lists 150,000 to 200,000 clones, about 90% of them singletons. Sequenced sample: peripheral blood. The receptor set was obtained from a man between 60 and 75 years old with active or convalescent COVID-19. Both conserved end residues are part of each CDR3. Each record gives: V gene, CDR3 protein.

V gene: TRBV6-5
CDR3 protein: CASSRGVGSGNTIYF

V gene: TRBV9
CDR3 protein: CASSVSSQGYHEQYF

V gene: TRBV5-1
CDR3 protein: CASSFGGRGYTF

V gene: TRBV5-4
CDR3 protein: CASSLGVTSGGKETQYF

V gene: TRBV12-5
CDR3 protein: CASGLVFGGSSYNEQFF

V gene: TRBV5-1
CDR3 protein: CASSLWRRGSYNEQFF

V gene: TRBV5-1
CDR3 protein: CASSPINSPYSNQPQHF

V gene: TRBV27
CDR3 protein: CASSLVPDRGPHNEQFF

V gene: TRBV24-1
CDR3 protein: CATSDPGLAMDEQFF

V gene: TRBV2
CDR3 protein: CASRPSGSDRGKLFF

V gene: TRBV29-1
CDR3 protein: CSVEVGGLPGGEQFF

V gene: TRBV4-1
CDR3 protein: CASSQIRTDEGYGYTF

V gene: TRBV2
CDR3 protein: CASSEAGRGLIPPLHF

V gene: TRBV19
CDR3 protein: CASSFTGVTYEQYF

V gene: TRBV6-1
CDR3 protein: CASSDTGINQPQHF

V gene: TRBV4-1
CDR3 protein: CASSLRDRVFVDTEAFF

V gene: TRBV12-3/TRBV12-4
CDR3 protein: CASSLARGYGYTF

V gene: TRBV6-5
CDR3 protein: CASREREDYGYTF

V gene: TRBV27
CDR3 protein: CASRRSGGANYGYTF

V gene: TRBV5-1
CDR3 protein: CASSSQGAKGSPLHF

V gene: TRBV28
CDR3 protein: CASSPARGEGNTIYF

V gene: TRBV2
CDR3 protein: CASSEWAYGDTQYF

V gene: TRBV7-9
CDR3 protein: CASSLSGGHTDTQYF

V gene: TRBV12-3/TRBV12-4
CDR3 protein: CASSLQGDQPQHF